This TCR beta chain is drawn from a study of spatial heterogeneity in lung cancer. Study-wide points: For expanded intratumoral alpha and beta TCRs, counts tracked tumor mutation counts.

Time point meaning: sample taken at primary tumor resection. By share, this clonotype ranks as medium-sized. Its matching antigen is unknown. Every molecule of TCR cDNA had its own unique molecular identifier. TCRdb processed the 5' RACE reads anew with MiXCR; each CDR3 protein has one entry. The table includes approximately 6,800 distinct CDR3 sequences, around 11% detected once. The CDR3 consists of 14 residues. CDR1 is SGHRS and CDR2 is YFSETQ in the germline V gene. V was pared by 5 bases and J by 0 bases, with 2 bases of the junction left unmatched. The sequencing here drew on lung tumor tissue, taken at surgery. The source of this sequence is a female donor with early-stage non-small cell lung cancer. The V and J genes are TRBV5-1 and TRBJ2-3, with TRBD2 identical over 8 bases. CDR3 residues: CASSRGGSTDTQYF. Written as DNA, the CDR3 is TGCGCCAGCAGTCGCGGGGGGAGCACAGATACGCAGTATTTT.